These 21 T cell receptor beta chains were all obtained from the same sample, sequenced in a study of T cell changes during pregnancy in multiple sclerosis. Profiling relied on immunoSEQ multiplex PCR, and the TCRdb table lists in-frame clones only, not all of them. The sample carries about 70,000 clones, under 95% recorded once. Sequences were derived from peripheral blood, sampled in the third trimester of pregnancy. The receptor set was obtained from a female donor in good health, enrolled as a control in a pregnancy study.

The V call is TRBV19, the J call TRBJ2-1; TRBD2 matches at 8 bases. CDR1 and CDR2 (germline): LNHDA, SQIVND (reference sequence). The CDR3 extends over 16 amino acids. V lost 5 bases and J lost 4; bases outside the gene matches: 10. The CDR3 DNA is TGTGCCAGTAGTCAGGGCGGGGGGACGCTTTACAATGAGCAGTTCTTC. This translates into CASSQGGGTLYNEQFF.

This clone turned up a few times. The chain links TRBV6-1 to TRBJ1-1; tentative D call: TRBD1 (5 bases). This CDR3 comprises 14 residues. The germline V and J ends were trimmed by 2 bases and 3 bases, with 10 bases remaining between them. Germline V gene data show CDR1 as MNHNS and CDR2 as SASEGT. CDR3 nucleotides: TGTGCCAGCAGTGAAACTCAGGGCTACACTGAAGCTTTCTTT. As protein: CASSETQGYTEAFF.

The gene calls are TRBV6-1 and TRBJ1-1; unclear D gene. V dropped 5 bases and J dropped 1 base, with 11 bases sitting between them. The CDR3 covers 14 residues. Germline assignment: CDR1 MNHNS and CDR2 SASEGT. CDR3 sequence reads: CASSSTNSNTEAFF. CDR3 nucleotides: TGTGCCAGCAGTTCTACTAACTCGAACACTGAAGCTTTCTTT.

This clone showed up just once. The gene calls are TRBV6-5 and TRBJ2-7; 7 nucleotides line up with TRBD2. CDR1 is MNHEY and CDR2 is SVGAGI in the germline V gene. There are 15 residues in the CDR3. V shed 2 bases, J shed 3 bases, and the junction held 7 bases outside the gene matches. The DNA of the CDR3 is TGTGCCAGCAGTTACCGCGGGGGTTCCATCTACGAGCAGTACTTC. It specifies CASSYRGGSIYEQYF.

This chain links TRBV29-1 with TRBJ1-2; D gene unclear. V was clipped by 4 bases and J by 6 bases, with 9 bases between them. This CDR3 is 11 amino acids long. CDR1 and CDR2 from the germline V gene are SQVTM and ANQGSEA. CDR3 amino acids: CSVGVGDGYTF. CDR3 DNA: TGCAGCGTTGGCGTCGGGGATGGCTACACCTTC.

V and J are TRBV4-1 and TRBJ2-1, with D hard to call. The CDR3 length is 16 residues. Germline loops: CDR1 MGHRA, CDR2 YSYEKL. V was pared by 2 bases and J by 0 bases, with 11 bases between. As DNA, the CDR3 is TGCGCCAGCAGCCAAAGCCCGAGTTACTCCTACAATGAGCAGTTCTTC. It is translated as CASSQSPSYSYNEQFF.

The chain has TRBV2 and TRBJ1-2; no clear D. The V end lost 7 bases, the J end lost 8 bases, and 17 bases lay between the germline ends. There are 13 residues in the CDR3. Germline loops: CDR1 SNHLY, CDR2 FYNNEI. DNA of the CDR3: TGTGCCAGCACCGAGACTGGACTCAAGGGCTACACCTTC. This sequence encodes CASTETGLKGYTF.

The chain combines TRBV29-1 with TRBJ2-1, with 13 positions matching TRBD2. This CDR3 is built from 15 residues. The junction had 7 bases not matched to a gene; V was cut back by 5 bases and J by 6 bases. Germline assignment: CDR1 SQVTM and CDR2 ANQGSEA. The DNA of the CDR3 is TGCAGCGTTCGCCGACTAGCGGGGGGTTTCAATGAGCAGTTCTTC. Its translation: CSVRRLAGGFNEQFF.

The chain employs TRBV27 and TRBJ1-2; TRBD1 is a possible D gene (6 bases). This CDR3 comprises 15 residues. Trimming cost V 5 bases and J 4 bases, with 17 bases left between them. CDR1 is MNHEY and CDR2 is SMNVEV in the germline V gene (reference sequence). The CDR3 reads CASSLNRDNLYGYTF. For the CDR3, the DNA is TGTGCCAGCAGTCTAAACCGGGACAATCTCTATGGCTACACCTTC.

For the CDR3, the DNA is TGTGCCAGCAGCCTCATGAACTTCTACGAGCAGTACTTC. It is translated as CASSLMNFYEQYF. The V gene is TRBV7-2, the J gene TRBJ2-7; D ambiguous. Deletions cut 5 bases from V and 3 bases from J, with 11 bases between. CDR3 length: 13 amino acids. Germline-derived CDR1 and CDR2 are SGHTA and FQGNSA.

The CDR3 loop is CASSLTDSGNYEQYF. The CDR3, as DNA: TGTGCCAGCAGTTTGACGGACAGCGGAAACTACGAGCAGTACTTC. The V call is TRBV28, the J call TRBJ2-7; tentatively, D is TRBD1 (6 bases). CDR1 MDHEN and CDR2 SYDVKM come from the germline V gene. The CDR3 has 15 residues. The V and J ends lost 3 bases and 3 bases respectively, with 15 bases between them.

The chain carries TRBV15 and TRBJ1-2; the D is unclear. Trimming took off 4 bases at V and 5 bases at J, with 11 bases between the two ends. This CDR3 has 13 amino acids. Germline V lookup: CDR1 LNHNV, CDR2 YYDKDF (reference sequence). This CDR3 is CATSTSGVYGYTF. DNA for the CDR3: TGTGCCACCAGCACCTCCGGGGTGTATGGCTACACCTTC.

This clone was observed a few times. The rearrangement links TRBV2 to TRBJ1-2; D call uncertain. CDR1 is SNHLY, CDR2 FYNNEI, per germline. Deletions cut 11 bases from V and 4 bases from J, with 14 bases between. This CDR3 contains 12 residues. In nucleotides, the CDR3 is TGTGCCGTTCGGTCGGGTGTCTATGGCTACACCTTC. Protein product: CAVRSGVYGYTF.

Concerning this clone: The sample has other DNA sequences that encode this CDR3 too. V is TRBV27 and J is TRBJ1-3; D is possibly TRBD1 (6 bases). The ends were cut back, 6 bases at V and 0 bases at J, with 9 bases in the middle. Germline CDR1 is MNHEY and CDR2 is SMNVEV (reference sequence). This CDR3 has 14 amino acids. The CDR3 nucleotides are TGTGCCAGCAGGACGACAGGCTCTGGAAACACCATATATTTT. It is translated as CASRTTGSGNTIYF.

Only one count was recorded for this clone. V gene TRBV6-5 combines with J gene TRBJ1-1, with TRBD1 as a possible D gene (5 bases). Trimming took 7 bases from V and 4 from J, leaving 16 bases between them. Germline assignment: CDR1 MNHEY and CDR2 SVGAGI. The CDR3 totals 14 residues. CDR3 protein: CASTYGGKGTEAFF. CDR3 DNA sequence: TGTGCCAGCACCTACGGGGGGAAGGGCACTGAAGCTTTCTTT.

CDR3 loop: CAWSRAGQPPYEQYF. Here the CDR3 DNA reads TGTGCCTGGAGCCGAGCGGGACAACCACCCTACGAGCAGTACTTC. The rearrangement uses TRBV30 and TRBJ2-7, with D tentatively TRBD2 (7 bases). The CDR3 sequence is 15 residues long. Germline lookup yields CDR1 GTSNPN and CDR2 SVGIG (reference sequence). V gave up 3 bases and J gave up 2 bases, with 17 bases separating them.

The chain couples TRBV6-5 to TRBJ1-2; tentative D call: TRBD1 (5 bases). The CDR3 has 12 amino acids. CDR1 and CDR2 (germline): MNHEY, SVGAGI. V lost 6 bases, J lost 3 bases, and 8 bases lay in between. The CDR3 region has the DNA TGTGCCAGCAGCCCGGGGGACTATGGCTACACCTTC. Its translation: CASSPGDYGYTF.

DNA for the CDR3: TGTGCCAGCAGACCGGGGACTGCTACTAACTATGGCTACACCTTC. Translation: CASRPGTATNYGYTF. The rearrangement uses TRBV6-6 and TRBJ1-2; tentative D call: TRBD1 (5 bases). The CDR3 spans 15 residues. Trimming removed 6 bases at V and 0 bases at J, with 14 bases between. In germline, CDR1 is MNHNY, CDR2 SVGAGI (reference sequence).

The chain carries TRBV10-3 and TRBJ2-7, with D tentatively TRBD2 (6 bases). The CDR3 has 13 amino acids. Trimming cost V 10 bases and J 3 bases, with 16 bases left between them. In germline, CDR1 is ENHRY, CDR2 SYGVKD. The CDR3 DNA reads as TGTGCCAGCGGGACGGCTCCCGACTACGAGCAGTACTTC. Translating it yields CASGTAPDYEQYF.

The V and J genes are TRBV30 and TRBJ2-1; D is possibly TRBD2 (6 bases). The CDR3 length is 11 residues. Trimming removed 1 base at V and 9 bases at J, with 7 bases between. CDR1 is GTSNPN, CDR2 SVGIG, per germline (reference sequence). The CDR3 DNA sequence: TGTGCCTGGAGTGGGGAGGTTGAGCAGTTCTTC. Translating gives CAWSGEVEQFF.

In DNA, the CDR3 is TGTGCCAGCAGTTTATCAGGGGGTGGGACTGAAGCTTTCTTT. This encodes CASSLSGGGTEAFF. V is TRBV28 and J is TRBJ1-1, with 7 bases that match TRBD1. The length of the CDR3 is 14 residues. The trim removed 1 base at V and 5 bases at J, leaving 4 bases unmatched. Germline assignment: CDR1 MDHEN and CDR2 SYDVKM. The whole variable domain, filled in from reference TRBV28 and TRBJ1-1, reads DVKVTQSSRYLVKRTGEKVFLECVQDMDHENMFWYRQDPGLGLRLIYFSYDVKMKEKGDIPEGYSVSREKKERFSLILESASTNQTSMYLCASSLSGGGTEAFFGQGTRLTVV.